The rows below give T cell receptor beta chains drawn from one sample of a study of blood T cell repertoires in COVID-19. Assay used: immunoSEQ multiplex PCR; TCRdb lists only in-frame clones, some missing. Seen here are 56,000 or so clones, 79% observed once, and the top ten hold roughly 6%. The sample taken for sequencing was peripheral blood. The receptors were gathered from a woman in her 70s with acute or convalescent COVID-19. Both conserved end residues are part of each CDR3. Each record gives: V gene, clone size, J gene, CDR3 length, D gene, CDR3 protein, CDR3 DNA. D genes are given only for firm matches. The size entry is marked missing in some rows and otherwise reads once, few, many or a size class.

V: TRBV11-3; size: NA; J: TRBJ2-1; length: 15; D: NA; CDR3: CASSLGQVLRDEQFF; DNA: TGTGCCAGCAGCTTAGGGCAGGTCCTGAGGGATGAGCAGTTCTTC
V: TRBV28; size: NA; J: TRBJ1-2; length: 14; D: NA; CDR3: CASSLEVQLYGYTF; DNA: TGTGCCAGCAGTTTAGAAGTACAGCTCTATGGCTACACCTTC
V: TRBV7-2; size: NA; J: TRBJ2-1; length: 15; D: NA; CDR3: CASSLAPGQENEQFF; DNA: TGTGCCAGCAGCTTAGCGCCGGGACAAGAGAATGAGCAGTTCTTC
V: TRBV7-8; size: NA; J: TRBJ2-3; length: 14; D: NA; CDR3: CASSTRQVEDTQYF; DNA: TGTGCCAGCAGCACCCGACAGGTTGAAGATACGCAGTATTTT
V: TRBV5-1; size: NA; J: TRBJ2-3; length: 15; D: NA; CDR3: CASRVLQGSTDTQYF; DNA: TGCGCCAGCCGGGTTCTACAGGGAAGCACAGATACGCAGTATTTT
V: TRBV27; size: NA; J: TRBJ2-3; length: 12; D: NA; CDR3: CASSAHTDTQYF; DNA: TGTGCCAGCAGTGCACACACAGATACGCAGTATTTT
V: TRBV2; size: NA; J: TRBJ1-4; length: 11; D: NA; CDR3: CASRGEEKLFF; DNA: TGTGCCAGCCGGGGGGAGGAAAAACTGTTTTTT
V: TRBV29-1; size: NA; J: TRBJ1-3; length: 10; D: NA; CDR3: CSVLGNTIYF; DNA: TGCAGCGTTCTTGGAAACACCATATATTTT
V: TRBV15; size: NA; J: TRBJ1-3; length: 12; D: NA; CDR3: CATSRDVDTIYF; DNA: TGTGCCACCAGCAGAGATGTAGACACCATATATTTT
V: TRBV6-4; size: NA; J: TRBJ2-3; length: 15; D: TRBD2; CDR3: CASSDGGGAADTQYF; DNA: TGTGCCAGCAGTGACGGCGGGGGGGCCGCAGATACGCAGTATTTT
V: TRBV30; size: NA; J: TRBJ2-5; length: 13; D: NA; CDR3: CAWSQGSQETQYF; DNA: TGTGCCTGGAGTCAAGGGAGCCAAGAGACCCAGTACTTC
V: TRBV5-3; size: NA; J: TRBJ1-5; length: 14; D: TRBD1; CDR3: CARSWGQVHQPQHF; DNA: TGTGCCAGAAGCTGGGGACAGGTACATCAGCCCCAGCATTTT
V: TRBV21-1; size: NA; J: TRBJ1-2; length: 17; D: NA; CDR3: CASSKVADRGSNYGYTF; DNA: TGTGCCAGCAGCAAAGTGGCAGACCGAGGCTCTAACTATGGCTACACCTTC
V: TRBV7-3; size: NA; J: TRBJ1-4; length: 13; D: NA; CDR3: CASSPQRGEKLFF; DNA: TGTGCCAGCAGCCCCCAAAGGGGTGAAAAACTGTTTTTT
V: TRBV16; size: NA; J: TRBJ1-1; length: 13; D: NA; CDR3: CASARARAVEAFF; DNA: TGTGCCAGCGCGAGAGCGCGGGCCGTTGAAGCTTTCTTT
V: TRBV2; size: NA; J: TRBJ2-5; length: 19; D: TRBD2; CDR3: CASSEPHSLAGGQEETQYF; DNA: TGTGCCAGCAGTGAACCCCACTCCTTAGCGGGGGGGCAGGAGGAGACCCAGTACTTC
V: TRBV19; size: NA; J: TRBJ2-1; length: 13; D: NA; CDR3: CASSIGHPNEQFF; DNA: TGTGCCAGTAGTATAGGTCATCCCAATGAGCAGTTCTTC
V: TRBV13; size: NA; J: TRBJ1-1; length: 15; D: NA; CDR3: CASSWRRVATTEAFF; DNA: TGTGCCAGCAGTTGGCGCAGGGTGGCCACTACTGAAGCTTTCTTT
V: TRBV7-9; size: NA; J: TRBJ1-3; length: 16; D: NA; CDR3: CASSSTTTGSGNTIYF; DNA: TGTGCCAGCAGCTCAACTACAACAGGGTCTGGAAACACCATATATTTT
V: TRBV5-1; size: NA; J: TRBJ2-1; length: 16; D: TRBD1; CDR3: CASSLEGASSYNEQFF; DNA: TGCGCCAGCAGCTTGGAGGGGGCGAGCTCCTACAATGAGCAGTTCTTC
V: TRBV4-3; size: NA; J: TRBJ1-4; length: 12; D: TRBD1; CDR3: CARGQENEKLFF; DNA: TGCGCCAGGGGACAGGAAAATGAAAAACTGTTTTTT
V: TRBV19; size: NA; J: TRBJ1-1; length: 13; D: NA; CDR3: CASTALMNTEAFF; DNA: TGTGCCAGTACCGCGCTCATGAACACTGAAGCTTTCTTT
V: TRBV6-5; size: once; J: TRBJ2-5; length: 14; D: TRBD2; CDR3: CASSPGLWEETQYF; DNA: TGTGCCAGCAGCCCGGGACTATGGGAGGAGACCCAGTACTTC
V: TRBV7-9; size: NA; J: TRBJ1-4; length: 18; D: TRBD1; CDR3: CASSFWTGGKATNEKLFF; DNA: TGTGCCAGCAGCTTCTGGACAGGGGGAAAGGCAACTAATGAAAAACTGTTTTTT
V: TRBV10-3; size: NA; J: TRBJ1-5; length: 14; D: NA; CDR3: CAISRGGRNQPQHF; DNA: TGTGCCATCAGTCGGGGGGGGCGCAATCAGCCCCAGCATTTT
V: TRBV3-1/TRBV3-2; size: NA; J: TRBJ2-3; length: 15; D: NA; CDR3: CASSQEASVPDTQYF; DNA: TGTGCCAGCAGCCAAGAGGCTAGTGTTCCAGATACGCAGTATTTT
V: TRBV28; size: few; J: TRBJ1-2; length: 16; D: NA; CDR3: CASSLGTLIANYGYTF; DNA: TGTGCCAGCAGTTTAGGGACACTAATAGCTAACTATGGCTACACCTTC
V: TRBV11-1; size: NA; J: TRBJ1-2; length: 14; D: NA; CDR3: CASSLRTVNYGYTF; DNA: TGTGCCAGCAGCCTACGGACAGTTAACTATGGCTACACCTTC
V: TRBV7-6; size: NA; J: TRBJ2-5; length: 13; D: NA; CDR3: CASSFSLAETQYF; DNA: TGTGCCAGCAGCTTTTCGCTAGCAGAGACCCAGTACTTC
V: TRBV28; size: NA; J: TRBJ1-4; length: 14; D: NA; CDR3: CASSSIPPGEKLFF; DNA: TGTGCCAGCAGTTCGATCCCCCCGGGGGAAAAACTGTTTTTT
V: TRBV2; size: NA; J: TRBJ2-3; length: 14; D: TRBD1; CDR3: CASNPTGGADTQYF; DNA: TGTGCCAGCAACCCAACAGGGGGAGCAGATACGCAGTATTTT
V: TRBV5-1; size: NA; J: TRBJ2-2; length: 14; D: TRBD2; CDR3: CASSPTSGAGELFF; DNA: TGCGCCAGCAGCCCGACTAGCGGCGCCGGGGAGCTGTTTTTT
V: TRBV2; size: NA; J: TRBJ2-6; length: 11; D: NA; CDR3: CASSQANVLTF; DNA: TGTGCCAGCAGTCAGGCCAACGTCCTGACTTTC
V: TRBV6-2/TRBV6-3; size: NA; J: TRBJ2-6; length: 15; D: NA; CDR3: CASSDYYSGANVLTF; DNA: TGTGCCAGCAGTGACTACTACTCTGGGGCCAACGTCCTGACTTTC
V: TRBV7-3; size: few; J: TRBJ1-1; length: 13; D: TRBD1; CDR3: CASSNQGGTEAFF; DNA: TGTGCCAGCAGCAACCAGGGGGGCACTGAAGCTTTCTTT
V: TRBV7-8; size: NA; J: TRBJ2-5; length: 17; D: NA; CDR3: CASSLARWRSQRETQYF; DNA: TGTGCCAGCAGCTTAGCGCGTTGGAGGTCCCAACGGGAGACCCAGTACTTC
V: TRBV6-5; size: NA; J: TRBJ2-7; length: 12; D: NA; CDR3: CASSYEGYEQYF; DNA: TGTGCCAGCAGTTACGAGGGCTACGAGCAGTACTTC
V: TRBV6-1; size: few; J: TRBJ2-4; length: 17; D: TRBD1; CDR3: CASREPLDRASKNIQYF; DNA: TGTGCCAGCAGAGAACCTCTGGACAGGGCGAGCAAAAACATTCAGTACTTC
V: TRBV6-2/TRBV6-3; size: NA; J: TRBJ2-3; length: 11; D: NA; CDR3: CASSFEFTQYF; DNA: TGTGCCAGCAGTTTTGAGTTTACGCAGTATTTT
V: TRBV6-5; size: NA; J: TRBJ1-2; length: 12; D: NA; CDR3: CASSLQGRGYTF; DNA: TGTGCCAGCAGTTTACAGGGTAGAGGCTACACCTTC
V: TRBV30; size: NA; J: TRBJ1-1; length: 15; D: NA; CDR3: CAWGDRKRGNTEAFF; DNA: TGTGCCTGGGGGGACCGGAAGCGGGGGAACACTGAAGCTTTCTTT
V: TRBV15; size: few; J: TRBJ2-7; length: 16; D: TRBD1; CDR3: CATSRDGGTGGYEQYF; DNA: TGTGCCACCAGCAGAGATGGGGGGACAGGGGGATACGAGCAGTACTTC
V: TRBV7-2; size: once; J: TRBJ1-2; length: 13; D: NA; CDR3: CASSPDRHYGYTF; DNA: TGTGCCAGCAGCCCCGACAGACACTATGGCTACACCTTC
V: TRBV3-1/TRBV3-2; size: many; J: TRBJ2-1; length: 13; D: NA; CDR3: CASSLGRYDEQFF; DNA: TGTGCCAGCAGCCTTGGGCGTTACGATGAGCAGTTCTTC
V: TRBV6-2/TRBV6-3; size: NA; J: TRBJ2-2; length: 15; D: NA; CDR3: CASSYGGAGTGELFF; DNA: TGTGCCAGCAGTTACGGGGGGGCTGGTACCGGGGAGCTGTTTTTT
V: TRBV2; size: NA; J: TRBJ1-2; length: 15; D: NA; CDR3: CASSVSRGQIHGYTF; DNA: TGTGCCAGCAGTGTGAGCAGGGGCCAGATACATGGCTACACCTTC
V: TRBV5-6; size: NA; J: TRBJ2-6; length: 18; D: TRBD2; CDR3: CASSSGLAGGSGANVLTF; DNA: TGTGCCAGCAGCTCCGGACTAGCGGGGGGCTCGGGGGCCAACGTCCTGACTTTC
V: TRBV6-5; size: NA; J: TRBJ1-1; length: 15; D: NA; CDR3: CASRRQVLMNTEAFF; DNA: TGTGCCAGCAGGAGACAGGTTCTAATGAACACTGAAGCTTTCTTT
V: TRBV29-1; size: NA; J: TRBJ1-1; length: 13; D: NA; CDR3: CSVVISGAASTFF; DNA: TGCAGCGTTGTGATTAGCGGCGCAGCGTCGACTTTCTTT
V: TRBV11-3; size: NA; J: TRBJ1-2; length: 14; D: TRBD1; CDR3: CASSRDRGLYGYTF; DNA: TGTGCCAGCAGCCGCGACAGGGGGCTCTATGGCTACACCTTC
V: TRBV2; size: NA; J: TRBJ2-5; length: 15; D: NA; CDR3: CASSEALPDQETQYF; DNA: TGTGCCAGCAGTGAAGCGCTTCCGGACCAAGAGACCCAGTACTTC
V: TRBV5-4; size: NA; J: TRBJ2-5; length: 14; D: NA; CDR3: CASSWGGRWETQYF; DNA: TGTGCCAGCAGCTGGGGGGGCAGGTGGGAGACCCAGTACTTC
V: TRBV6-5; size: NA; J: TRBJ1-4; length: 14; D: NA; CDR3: CASSRDSGNEKLFF; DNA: TGTGCCAGCAGCCGCGACAGCGGGAATGAAAAACTGTTTTTT